Included here is one T cell receptor beta chain sequence, with context. This record comes from a study of blood T cell repertoires in COVID-19. About the research overall: Samples of COVID-19 (acute and convalescent) were obtained from the United States, Italy and Spain. Sources were T cells, B-cell-depleted T cells, or PBMCs; the material itself was cDNA or gDNA.

CDR3 length: 16 amino acids. Trimming cost V 1 base and J 6 bases, with 15 bases left between them. The germline V gene encodes CDR1 LNHNV and CDR2 YYDKDF (reference sequence). Per the original methods: From reference gene primer amplification, estimates of nucleated cell counts were derived. TCRdb keeps only in-frame clones here, not all; method: immunoSEQ multiplex PCR. D and trimming come from the DNA, and the V and J calls and clone size come from that table. The profile shows fewer than 120,000 clones, roughly 85% of them singletons. The V call is TRBV15, the J call TRBJ2-2; TRBD1 is a possible D gene (5 bases). The sequenced material came from peripheral blood. The TCR was taken from a woman of 80 years or more with active or convalescent COVID-19. The CDR3 is CATSRVGQGFPGELFF. The DNA for the CDR3 is TGTGCCACCAGCAGAGTGGGGCAGGGTTTCCCCGGGGAGCTGTTTTTT. The full variable domain, its missing parts supplied by reference TRBV15 and TRBJ2-2, is DAMVIQNPRYQVTQFGKPVTLSCSQTLNHNVMYWYQQKSSQAPKLLFHYYDKDFNNEADTPDNFQSRRPNTSFCFLDIRSPGLGDTAMYLCATSRVGQGFPGELFFGEGSRLTVL.